This T cell receptor beta chain was recorded in a study of T cells in Graves' hyperthyroidism and ophthalmopathy. The V end lost 5 bases, the J end lost 5 bases, and 13 bases lay between the germline ends. CDR1 and CDR2 from the germline V gene are SGHVS and FQNEAQ. CDR3 length: 14 amino acids. Study results and caveats: Ophthalmopathy was model-predicted a median around 6.7 months pre-onset. Blood also held most thyroid clonotypes expanded beyond 0.001.

RNA transcripts served as the template for amplifying TCR beta CDR3 regions. The TCR CDR3 was amplified in a first-round RT-PCR using the HTBI primer set. TCRdb redid the calling of the multiplex PCR reads with MiXCR, one entry per CDR3 protein. The data hold around 540,000 distinct CDR3 sequences, with about 16% observed a single time. This clonotype showed up many times. Its antigen is not known. Patients were excluded for uncontrolled infection, other autoimmune disease, pregnancy or lactation. This TCR derives from a woman aged 25-40 years with Graves' ophthalmopathy. Sequencing was done on a sample of blood. The chain employs TRBV7-8 and TRBJ1-5, with D perhaps TRBD1 (6 bases). CDR3 loop: CASSQQGGHQPQHF. CDR3 sequence (DNA): TGTGCCAGCAGCCAACAGGGTGGGCATCAGCCCCAGCATTTT.